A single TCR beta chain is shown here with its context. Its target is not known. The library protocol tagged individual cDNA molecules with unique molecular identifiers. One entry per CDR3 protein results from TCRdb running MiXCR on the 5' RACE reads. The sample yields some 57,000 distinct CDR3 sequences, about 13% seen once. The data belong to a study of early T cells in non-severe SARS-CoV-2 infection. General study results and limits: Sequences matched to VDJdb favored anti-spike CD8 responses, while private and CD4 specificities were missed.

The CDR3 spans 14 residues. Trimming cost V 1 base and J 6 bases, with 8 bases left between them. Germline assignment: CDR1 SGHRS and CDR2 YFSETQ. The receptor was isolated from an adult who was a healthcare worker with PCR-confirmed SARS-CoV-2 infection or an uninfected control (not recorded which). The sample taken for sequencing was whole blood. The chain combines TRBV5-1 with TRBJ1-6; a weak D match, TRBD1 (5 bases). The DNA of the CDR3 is TGCGCCAGCAGCTTGCCCCAGGGTAATTCACCCCTCCACTTT. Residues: CASSLPQGNSPLHF.